These 5 T cell receptor beta chains share one sample of origin, sequenced in a study of vaccination effects on CD4 cells after COVID-19. Antigen specificity for these receptors is unknown. Measured with immunoSEQ multiplex PCR; TCRdb has only the in-frame clones, and not every one. The sample gives fewer than 35,000 clones, just under 75% of which show up once; roughly 15% is in the top ten. Under the ViraFEST assay, PBMC were stimulated with viral peptide pools so that antigen-specific CD4+ T cells expanded. Sequencing was performed afterwards. Following an approximately ten-day culture, CD4+ T cells were purified. Either the BNT162b2 or mRNA-1273 vaccine was given to participants in two doses. Sequencing was performed on CD4+ T cells from PBMCs cultured with HCoV-229E spike peptides, taken after COVID-19 vaccination. Receptors were obtained from a human donor who received a COVID-19 vaccine.

The chain recombines TRBV12-3 or TRBV12-4 with TRBJ2-7, with D maybe TRBD2 (5 bases). Deletions cut 8 bases from V and 3 bases from J, with 14 bases between. There are 13 residues in the CDR3. CDR3 loop: CASSRGSGYEQYF. DNA for the CDR3: TGTGCCAGCTCAAGAGGGTCAGGCTACGAGCAGTACTTC.

The chain carries TRBV4-1 and TRBJ2-3; TRBD1 aligns across 8 bases. CDR3 size: 15 residues. In germline, CDR1 is MGHRA, CDR2 YSYEKL. V trimming: 4 bases; J trimming: 3 bases; junction bases outside the gene matches: 6. The CDR3 here is CASSPLDRETDTQYF. CDR3 bases: TGCGCCAGCAGCCCCCTGGACAGGGAGACAGATACGCAGTATTTT.

To note about this clone: At the DNA level, this CDR3 is encoded by other sequences in the same sample as well. The CDR3 bases are TGTGCCAGCAGTTATCGAGATACTAGCACAGATACGCAGTATTTT. It encodes CASSYRDTSTDTQYF. This chain connects TRBV6-5 to TRBJ2-3, with unresolved D. Germline-derived CDR1 and CDR2 are MNHEY and SVGAGI. Trimming removed 3 bases from V and 0 bases from J, with 10 bases in between. The length of the CDR3 is 15 residues.

The chain couples TRBV6-5 to TRBJ2-4; D unresolved. There are 11 residues in the CDR3. The ends were cut back, 2 bases at V and 8 bases at J, with 4 bases in the middle. The germline CDR1 and CDR2 sequences are MNHEY and SVGAGI. CDR3 amino acids: CASSYLDIQYF. Here the CDR3 DNA reads TGTGCCAGCAGTTACCTTGACATTCAGTACTTC.

The chain carries TRBV23-1 and TRBJ2-4; no clear D gene. TRBV23-1 carries the ORF label, with uncertain function. This CDR3 comprises 17 residues. Trimming cost V 3 bases and J 8 bases, with 23 bases left between them. The CDR3 bases are TGCGCCAGCAGTCATGCTGATGTGCCCTCCCTAAGAGACATTCAGTACTTC. This gives the protein CASSHADVPSLRDIQYF.